These 20 T cell receptor beta chains were all obtained from the same sample, sequenced in a study of blood T cell repertoires in COVID-19. Method: immunoSEQ multiplex PCR; TCRdb's copy keeps in-frame clones and lacks some. The table shows fewer than 20,000 clones, with more than 70% occurring only once. The specimen was peripheral blood. The receptors originated from a man aged 40-49 years with active COVID-19.

The chain has TRBV5-4 and TRBJ1-2; 10 nucleotides match TRBD1. The V gene's germline CDR1 is SGHNT and CDR2 YYREEE (reference sequence). This CDR3 contains 15 residues. Trimming at V came to 2 bases and at J to 2 bases, leaving 3 bases not matched to a gene. CDR3: CASSFDRGRNYGYTF. The CDR3 bases are TGTGCCAGCAGCTTCGACAGGGGGCGAAACTATGGCTACACCTTC.

This chain connects TRBV18 to TRBJ2-1, with TRBD2 matching 9 bases. This CDR3 is 16 amino acids long. In germline, CDR1 is KGHSH, CDR2 LQKENI. J gave up 4 bases and V 2 bases, and 6 bases lay outside the gene matches. The CDR3 region has the DNA TGTGCCAGCTCACCAAGCGGGGGGATGGTGTACAATGAGCAGTTCTTC. It yields the protein CASSPSGGMVYNEQFF.

This chain uses TRBV9 with TRBJ2-1; the D gene is possibly TRBD2 (5 bases). Germline V gene data show CDR1 as SGDLS and CDR2 as YYNGEE. This CDR3 contains 14 residues. Deletions cut 4 bases from V and 6 bases from J, with 14 bases between. The CDR3 protein is CASSFQDFPNEQFF. The CDR3 DNA sequence: TGTGCCAGCAGCTTCCAGGACTTTCCCAATGAGCAGTTCTTC.

The chain has TRBV7-8 and TRBJ2-7, with 13 bases that match TRBD2. The length of the CDR3 is 15 residues. The germline gives CDR1 SGHVS, CDR2 FQNEAQ. The V segment lost 5 bases and the J segment 5 bases; nucleotides outside the gene matches: 6. The CDR3 DNA reads as TGTGCCAGCAGCCTCACTAGCGGGAGGGCCCACGAGCAGTACTTC. It encodes CASSLTSGRAHEQYF.

The rearrangement uses TRBV10-2 and TRBJ1-4; a possible D gene is TRBD1 (6 bases). Per germline, CDR1 WSHSY and CDR2 SAAADI. V lost 6 bases, J lost 3 bases, and 11 bases lay in between. The CDR3 loop spans 14 amino acids. The CDR3 coding sequence is TGCGCCAGCAGACAGGGAAGGGCTAATGAAAAACTGTTTTTT. This translates into CASRQGRANEKLFF.

The genes are TRBV5-4 and TRBJ2-5; 9 bases are a match to TRBD2. The V gene's germline CDR1 is SGHNT and CDR2 YYREEE (reference sequence). The CDR3 has 13 amino acids. Trimming cost V 1 base and J 5 bases; bases outside gene matches: 0. The CDR3 sequence: CASSLTSGETQYF. The CDR3 coding sequence is TGTGCCAGCAGCTTGACTAGCGGGGAGACCCAGTACTTC.

The chain uses TRBV4-3 and TRBJ1-1, with TRBD1 matching 8 bases. Germline CDR1 and CDR2: LGHNA and YSLEER. With V trimmed by 4 bases and J by 4 bases, 8 bases remained unmatched. The CDR3 length is 15 residues. For the CDR3, the DNA is TGCGCCAGCAGCCGAACGACAGGGGACGGCACTGAAGCTTTCTTT. Residues: CASSRTTGDGTEAFF.

CDR3 in DNA: TGCGCCAGCAGTCCACCCGGGGGTGAATTTTTTGGCAATCAGCCCCAGCATTTT. Its protein is CASSPPGGEFFGNQPQHF. The J gene is TRBJ1-5, the V gene TRBV23-1, with D possibly being TRBD1 (5 bases). TRBV23-1 is designated an ORF whose function remains uncertain. Trimming removed 4 bases from V and 2 bases from J, with 21 bases in between. CDR3 length: 18 amino acids.

The J gene is TRBJ2-1, the V gene TRBV7-2; 14 bases align to TRBD2. CDR3 length equals 15 residues. Trimming cost V 3 bases and J 12 bases; bases outside gene matches: 7. The germline gives CDR1 SGHTA, CDR2 FQGNSA. The CDR3 loop reads CASSLFGLAGGGQFF. The CDR3 DNA follows: TGTGCCAGCAGCTTGTTCGGACTAGCGGGAGGAGGGCAGTTCTTC. The variable domain in full, with the rest retrieved from reference TRBV7-2 and TRBJ2-1, is GAGVSQSPSNKVTEKGKDVELRCDPISGHTALYWYRQSLGQGLEFLIYFQGNSAPDKSGLPSDRFSAERTGGSVSTLTIQRTQQEDSAVYLCASSLFGLAGGGQFFGPGTRLTVL.

V usage is TRBV15 and J usage is TRBJ2-1, with 9 bases identical to TRBD2. Germline trimming cut 3 bases from V and 13 bases from J; bases unmatched to any gene: 4. There are 12 residues in the CDR3. Germline CDR1 LNHNV, CDR2 YYDKDF (reference sequence). CDR3: CATSSALAGQFF. CDR3 in DNA: TGTGCCACCAGCAGCGCTCTAGCGGGACAGTTCTTC.

The CDR3 loop is CASKEAGVGNEQFF. The CDR3 coding sequence is TGTGCCAGCAAGGAAGCGGGAGTAGGTAATGAGCAGTTCTTC. The chain employs TRBV7-9 and TRBJ2-1; 8 bases line up with TRBD2. Germline values: CDR1 SEHNR, CDR2 FQNEAQ (reference sequence). The ends lost 7 bases at V and 7 bases at J; junction bases unmatched: 9. CDR3 length equals 14 residues.

The V call is TRBV19, the J call TRBJ2-1, with 7 bases fitting TRBD2. V lost 3 bases and J lost 6; bases outside the gene matches: 2. This CDR3 comprises 13 residues. The germline V gene encodes CDR1 LNHDA and CDR2 SQIVND (reference sequence). Here the CDR3 reads CASSIRTSNEQFF. CDR3 nucleotides: TGTGCCAGTAGTATTAGGACTAGCAATGAGCAGTTCTTC.

This clone has a single count. The chain links TRBV27 to TRBJ1-1; TRBD1 might be the D (5 bases). This CDR3 comprises 13 residues. Between the trimmed V and J ends, which lost 2 bases and 3 bases, there was a span of 7 bases. CDR1 and CDR2 from the germline V gene are MNHEY and SMNVEV (reference sequence). The chain's CDR3 is CASSLGTHTEAFF. The CDR3 bases are TGTGCCAGCAGTTTAGGGACTCACACTGAAGCTTTCTTT.

This clone was counted once. The rearrangement uses TRBV18 and TRBJ2-7, with TRBD2 identical over 8 bases. From germline, CDR1 is KGHSH and CDR2 LQKENI. V lost 6 bases to trimming and J lost 11 bases; unmatched junction nucleotides: 9. CDR3 length: 12 residues. Here the CDR3 DNA reads TGTGCCAGCTCGACGGGACTAGGGATGGAGTACTTC. Translating gives CASSTGLGMEYF.

This rearrangement joins TRBV18 to TRBJ1-2; the D gene is possibly TRBD1 (5 bases). Between the trimmed V and J ends, which lost 3 bases and 3 bases, there was a span of 8 bases. Germline CDR1 is KGHSH and CDR2 is LQKENI. The CDR3 runs to 13 residues. The DNA for the CDR3 is TGTGCCAGCTCACCGAGACAGTACTATGGCTACACCTTC. This encodes CASSPRQYYGYTF.

V is TRBV27 and J is TRBJ2-7, with a possible D match to TRBD1 (6 bases). The CDR3 sequence is 15 residues long. The V end lost 5 bases, the J end lost 4 bases, and 18 bases lay between the germline ends. Germline CDR1 and CDR2: MNHEY and SMNVEV (reference sequence). The CDR3 region is CASSLSTGLKYEQYF. CDR3 nucleotides: TGTGCCAGCAGTCTGTCAACAGGGTTGAAATACGAGCAGTACTTC.

V is TRBV5-8 and J is TRBJ1-1; TRBD1 matches 7 bases. V shed 2 bases and J 3 bases; nucleotides not matched to a gene: 10. Germline assignment: CDR1 SGHTS and CDR2 YDEGEE. The CDR3 covers 16 residues. The CDR3 DNA reads TGTGCCAGCAGCTTCCGACAGGGTATTGGGCACACTGAAGCTTTCTTT. Translation gives CASSFRQGIGHTEAFF.

This rearrangement joins TRBV11-2 to TRBJ2-7; D might be TRBD1 (5 bases). Germline loops: CDR1 SGHAT, CDR2 FQNNGV. The CDR3 sequence is 15 residues long. Trimming shortened V by 3 bases and J by 1 base, and 13 bases separated the two germline ends. DNA of the CDR3: TGTGCCAGCAGCTTTTTGGGGCTAGAGTCCTACGAGCAGTACTTC. Its translation: CASSFLGLESYEQYF.

The V call is TRBV12-3 or TRBV12-4, the J call TRBJ2-7, with TRBD2 matching 7 bases. With V trimmed by 1 base and J by 7 bases, 4 bases remained unmatched. CDR3 length equals 13 residues. CDR3 DNA sequence: TGTGCCAGCAGTTTAGGCGGGAGCAGGGAGCAGTACTTC. Translating gives CASSLGGSREQYF.

The chain joins TRBV4-1 to TRBJ2-1; 9 nucleotides line up with TRBD1. V dropped 5 bases and J dropped 6; count of bases not matched to a gene: 5. Germline V gene lookup returns CDR1 MGHRA and CDR2 YSYEKL. This CDR3 has 14 amino acids. Here the CDR3 reads CASSSDRGGNEQFF. The CDR3 nucleotides read TGCGCCAGCAGCTCGGACAGGGGAGGCAATGAGCAGTTCTTC.